This T cell receptor (beta chain) was sequenced during a study of blood T cell repertoires in COVID-19. Study at large: Sites in the United States, Italy and Spain provided acute and convalescent COVID-19 samples. PBMCs, B-cell-depleted T cells, or T cells provided the cDNA or gDNA that made up the material.

The trim removed 4 bases at V and 6 bases at J, leaving 10 bases unmatched. The CDR3 is 16 residues long. CDR1 and CDR2 (germline): LGHDT, YNNKEL (reference sequence). This clone was seen only a few times. Sequenced by immunoSEQ multiplex PCR; TCRdb stores in-frame clones only, minus some. This sample has around 100,000 clones, with roughly 79% found just once. The sequenced sample was peripheral blood. This chain uses TRBV3-1 (or the pseudogene TRBV3-2) with TRBJ2-2; 8 positions agree with TRBD1. This TCR was sampled from a man older than 75 with COVID-19, enrolled during active disease. As DNA, the CDR3 is TGTGCCAGCAGCCCGGGGATGGGACAGGTCTCCGGGGAGCTGTTTTTT. Residues: CASSPGMGQVSGELFF.